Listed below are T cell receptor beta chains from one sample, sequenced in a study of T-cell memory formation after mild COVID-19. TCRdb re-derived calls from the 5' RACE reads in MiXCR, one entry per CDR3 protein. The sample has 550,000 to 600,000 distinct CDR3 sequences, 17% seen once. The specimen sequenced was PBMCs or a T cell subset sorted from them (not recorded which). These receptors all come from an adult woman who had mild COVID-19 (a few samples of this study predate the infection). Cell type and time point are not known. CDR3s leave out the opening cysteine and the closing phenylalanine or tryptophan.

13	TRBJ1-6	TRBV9	ASSVAPDRNSPLH
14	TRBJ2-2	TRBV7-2	ASTTDRRRGTGELF
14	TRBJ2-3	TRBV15	ATSSSEQGDTDTQY
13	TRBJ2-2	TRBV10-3	AIPRGPLNTGELF
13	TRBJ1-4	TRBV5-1	ASSLCRTLRTGDL
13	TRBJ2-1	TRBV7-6	ASSAEPGLAEEQF
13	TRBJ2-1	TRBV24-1	ATSEGWDNYNEQF
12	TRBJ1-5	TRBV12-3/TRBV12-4	ASSAGNGNQPQH
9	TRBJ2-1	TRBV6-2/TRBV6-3	ASKSWDEQF
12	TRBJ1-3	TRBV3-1	ASSQGAPIKTIY
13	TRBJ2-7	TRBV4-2	ASSQDRVPSYEQY
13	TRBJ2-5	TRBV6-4	ASSDWTVVKETQY
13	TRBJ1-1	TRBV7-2	ASGFGRWGSTEAF
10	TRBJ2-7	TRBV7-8	ASIWGQGDQY
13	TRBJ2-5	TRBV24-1	ATSERTAPQETQY
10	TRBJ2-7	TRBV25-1	ASNESTREQY
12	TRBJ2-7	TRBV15	ATSRDWGPYEQY
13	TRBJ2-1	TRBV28	ASSFRRGTQNEQF
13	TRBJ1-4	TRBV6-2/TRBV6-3	ASSRSGTGYEKLF
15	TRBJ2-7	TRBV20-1	SARDVRQGQRFYEQY
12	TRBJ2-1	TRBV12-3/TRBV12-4	ASRLAGSLNEQF
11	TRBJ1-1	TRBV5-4	ASSLGTGNEAF
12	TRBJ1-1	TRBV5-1	ASSLTPTNTEAF
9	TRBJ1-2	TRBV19	ASSIGPGYT
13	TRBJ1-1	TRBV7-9	ASALRGQGNTEAF
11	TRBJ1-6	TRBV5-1	ASTEGNNSPLH
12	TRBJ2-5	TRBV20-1	SAGPQASGGAQY
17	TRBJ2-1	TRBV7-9	ASSSRQGAQPRVYNEQF